This T cell receptor beta chain derives from a study of blood T cell repertoires in COVID-19. Study context: Samples came from the United States, Italy and Spain, spanning acute and convalescent COVID-19.

Profiled with immunoSEQ multiplex PCR; TCRdb holds only in-frame clones, not every one. The sample lists some 240,000 clones, about 90% occurring once. Participants, about 18 to 90 years old, spanned approximately 26 US areas. The CDR3 loop spans 18 amino acids. CDR1 SGHVS and CDR2 FQNEAQ come from the germline V gene. Germline trimming cut 8 bases from V and 1 base from J; bases unmatched to any gene: 18. The sequence derives from a woman aged 40 to 50 who had been exposed to COVID-19. The sample comprised PBMCs or T cells enriched from blood (not recorded which). The V call is TRBV7-8, the J call TRBJ2-5; the match to TRBD2 covers 8 bases. The CDR3 here is CASALRQGLAHGQETQYF. In DNA, the CDR3 is TGTGCCAGCGCACTAAGACAAGGACTAGCCCATGGCCAAGAGACCCAGTACTTC.